This TCR beta chain appears in the sequencing data of a study of identical twins. This clonotype was counted only a few times. Trimming took 2 bases from V and 3 from J, leaving 11 bases between them. This CDR3 contains 14 residues. Per the germline V gene, CDR1 is KGHSH and CDR2 is LQKENI. All of the donors were Caucasians in good health. One entry per CDR3 protein, called by TCRdb with MiXCR from the 5' RACE reads. Of around 690,000 distinct CDR3 sequences in the sample, 21% were seen once. This sample also belongs to another study, concerning T cells expressing NK-cell markers. This second study notes: From sorted CD3+CD56+NKG2C+, CD3+CD56+NKG2C- and CD3+CD56-NKG2C+ T cells came the TCR beta repertoires. In 5 to 7 donors, dominant CD3+CD56+NKG2C+ clones formed roughly 1.0-7.5% of CD8+ cells. Clarity on HCMV specificity was lacking for the expanded NKG2C+ T cell clones.

The sequence was collected from a woman aged 18-29 years in good health. The sequenced sample was PBMCs. This chain joins TRBV18 and TRBJ2-7, with D perhaps matching TRBD2 (7 bases). The CDR3 here is CASSPREGDYEQYF. The DNA of the CDR3 is TGTGCCAGCTCACCAAGGGAGGGGGACTACGAGCAGTACTTC.